This passage covers 20 T cell receptor beta chains from one sample sequenced in a study of T cells in Graves' hyperthyroidism and ophthalmopathy. RNA transcripts served as the template for amplifying TCR beta CDR3 regions. Researchers ran a first-round RT-PCR on the TCR CDR3 using the HTBI primer set. From the multiplex PCR reads, TCRdb called clonotypes with MiXCR, one entry per CDR3 protein. The data contain under 650,000 distinct CDR3 sequences, under 20% of them singletons. The sequencing sample was made of blood. Receptors were obtained from a woman in her twenties or thirties with Graves' hyperthyroidism.

This clonotype was counted at least ten times. The chain joins TRBV12-3 or TRBV12-4 to TRBJ1-4; D uncertain. V lost 8 bases to trimming and J lost 0 bases, with 13 bases between them. The CDR3 spans 15 residues. The CDR3 here is CASRGGGATNEKLFF. The CDR3 region has the DNA TGTGCCAGCCGTGGTGGTGGGGCAACTAATGAAAAACTGTTTTTT.

This clonotype was observed many times. The chain employs TRBV18 and TRBJ2-5; 10 bases map to TRBD2. The V segment lost 6 bases and the J segment 5 bases; nucleotides outside the gene matches: 9. Germline V lookup: CDR1 KGHSH, CDR2 LQKENI. The CDR3 runs 15 residues. The CDR3 loop reads CASSSVAGGRETQYF. CDR3 coding DNA: TGTGCCAGCTCGTCCGTAGCGGGAGGACGCGAGACCCAGTACTTC. Using reference TRBV18 and TRBJ2-5 for the parts outside the CDR3, the full variable domain is NAGVMQNPRHLVRRRGQEARLRCSPMKGHSHVYWYRQLPEEGLKFMVYLQKENIIDESGMPKERFSAEFPKEGPSILRIQQVVRGDSAAYFCASSSVAGGRETQYFGPGTRLLVL.

V is TRBV5-1 and J is TRBJ2-3, with D unclear. Per the germline V gene, CDR1 is SGHRS and CDR2 is YFSETQ. CDR3 length: 14 residues. The germline V and J ends were trimmed by 5 bases and 2 bases, with 12 bases remaining between them. CDR3: CASSADTATDTQYF. Written as DNA, the CDR3 is TGCGCCAGCAGTGCAGACACTGCCACAGATACGCAGTATTTT.

There are many counts of this clonotype. The rearrangement links TRBV3-1 to TRBJ2-7; TRBD1 might be the D (5 bases). Trimming cost V 3 bases and J 5 bases, with 14 bases left between them. CDR1 is LGHDT, CDR2 YNNKEL, per germline (reference sequence). CDR3 length: 14 residues. CDR3 loop: CASSHPGSPDEQYF. The CDR3 DNA reads TGTGCCAGCAGCCATCCAGGGTCGCCGGACGAGCAGTACTTC.

This clonotype was recorded many times. This chain connects TRBV13 to TRBJ1-2; 7 bases agree with TRBD1. The CDR3 runs to 13 residues. V was pared by 8 bases and J by 5 bases, with 8 bases of the junction left unmatched. Germline lookup yields CDR1 PRHDT and CDR2 FYEKMQ (reference sequence). The CDR3 nucleotides read TGTGCCAGCCGGGCAGGGGGGGTTTATGGCTACACCTTC. It is translated as CASRAGGVYGYTF.

This clonotype has ten or more counts. J is TRBJ1-3 and V is TRBV30; D gene ambiguous. V gave up 1 base and J gave up 0 bases, with 10 bases separating them. This CDR3 comprises 15 residues. Germline CDR1 GTSNPN, CDR2 SVGIG (reference sequence). Here the CDR3 DNA reads TGTGCCTGGAGTGAGCACCACTCCTCTGGAAACACCATATATTTT. It encodes CAWSEHHSSGNTIYF.

This clonotype was counted ten times or more. The chain recombines TRBV28 with TRBJ2-1, with D uncertain. The CDR3 runs 11 residues. Germline V CDR1 and CDR2: MDHEN, SYDVKM. V was pared by 6 bases and J by 7 bases, with 7 bases between. The CDR3 spells CASSQWNEQFF. CDR3 nucleotide sequence: TGTGCCAGCAGCCAATGGAATGAGCAGTTCTTC.

This clonotype was recorded many times. The chain carries TRBV3-1 and TRBJ2-7; D unresolved. V lost 2 bases and J lost 5, with 16 bases in between. This CDR3 has 15 residues. Germline CDR1 LGHDT, CDR2 YNNKEL (reference sequence). For the CDR3, the DNA is TGTGCCAGCAGCCAACAGGCCGCCGTTAGCCACGAGCAGTACTTC. Translated: CASSQQAAVSHEQYF.

The chain carries TRBV30 and TRBJ2-5, with 8 bases aligning to TRBD1. This CDR3 contains 13 residues. V shed 7 bases, J shed 1 base, and the junction held 5 bases outside the gene matches. The germline V gene has CDR1 GTSNPN and CDR2 SVGIG (reference sequence). The CDR3 bases are TGTGCCTCCGAAACAGGGGGCCAAGAGACCCAGTACTTC. Protein product: CASETGGQETQYF.

The chain uses TRBV6-2 or TRBV6-3 and TRBJ1-6; D is possibly TRBD1 (6 bases). The CDR3 runs 14 residues. Germline V CDR1 and CDR2: MNHEY, SVGEGT. The germline V and J ends were trimmed by 6 bases and 9 bases, with 15 bases remaining between them. CDR3 bases: TGTGCCAGCAGAGATACCGGGACAACTTCACCCCTCCACTTT. Encoded protein: CASRDTGTTSPLHF.

This chain uses TRBV6-2 or TRBV6-3 with TRBJ2-1; D possibly corresponds to TRBD2 (6 bases). Trimming took off 2 bases at V and 2 bases at J, with 10 bases between the two ends. In germline, CDR1 is MNHEY, CDR2 SVGEGT. The CDR3 has 15 amino acids. Here the CDR3 reads CASSYAASAYNEQFF. As DNA, the CDR3 is TGTGCCAGCAGTTACGCGGCTAGCGCCTACAATGAGCAGTTCTTC.

Ten or more counts support this clonotype. This sequence joins TRBV27 and TRBJ2-1, with TRBD2 as a possible D gene (5 bases). CDR3 length equals 14 residues. CDR1 is MNHEY, CDR2 SMNVEV, per germline (reference sequence). The germline V and J ends were trimmed by 3 bases and 8 bases, with 14 bases remaining between them. The CDR3 reads CASSFSSSGYEQFF. The CDR3 nucleotides are TGTGCCAGCAGTTTCTCCTCCTCGGGGTATGAGCAGTTCTTC.

This clonotype was picked up many times. J is TRBJ2-5 and V is TRBV12-3 or TRBV12-4; 12 bases align to TRBD2. Trimming took 4 bases from V and 4 from J; bases not matched to a gene: 10. CDR3 length: 17 residues. The CDR3 coding sequence is TGTGCCAGCAGTTCTCTAGCGGGAGGGCCGAGTTCAGAGACCCAGTACTTC. It translates to CASSSLAGGPSSETQYF.

The chain employs TRBV10-3 and TRBJ2-1; D possibly corresponds to TRBD2 (6 bases). Germline CDR1 is ENHRY and CDR2 is SYGVKD. The ends were cut back, 10 bases at V and 8 bases at J, with 24 bases in the middle. The CDR3 extends over 15 amino acids. CDR3 amino acids: CATGKETGDRDEQFF. The CDR3 region has the DNA TGTGCCACCGGGAAAGAGACGGGAGACCGGGATGAGCAGTTCTTC.

The CDR3 bases are TGCGCCAGCAGTGATTCAGACTTTGGAAACACCATATATTTT. The encoded protein is CASSDSDFGNTIYF. This chain connects TRBV10-2 to TRBJ1-3; D uncertain. This CDR3 comprises 14 residues. Trimming left V 3 bases short and J 3 bases short, with 9 bases between. From germline, CDR1 is WSHSY and CDR2 SAAADI.

The sample holds many counts of this clonotype. This rearrangement joins TRBV25-1 to TRBJ2-7; maybe TRBD2 (6 bases). This CDR3 is 14 amino acids long. The germline V gene has CDR1 MGHDK and CDR2 SYGVNS. V was cut by 2 bases and J by 2 bases, with 10 bases left in between. The CDR3 loop is CASSERRETYEQYF. In DNA form, the CDR3 reads TGTGCCAGCAGTGAACGGAGGGAGACCTACGAGCAGTACTTC.

The chain is built from TRBV3-1 and TRBJ1-1; TRBD1 is a possible D gene (6 bases). This CDR3 is 13 amino acids long. CDR1 LGHDT and CDR2 YNNKEL come from the germline V gene (reference sequence). V lost 3 bases and J lost 10, with 15 bases in between. CDR3 region: CASSQNRAISAFF. For the CDR3, the DNA is TGTGCCAGCAGCCAGAACAGGGCTATATCAGCTTTCTTT.

Comments on this clonotype: A read error may be the cause here, since a much bigger clone is one base away. V is TRBV28 and J is TRBJ2-5; possibly TRBD2 for D (6 bases). CDR1 MDHEN and CDR2 SYDVKM come from the germline V gene. The CDR3 length is 14 residues. In DNA, the CDR3 is TGTGTCAGCAGTTTGGCGGGAAGGTCGGAGACCCAGTACTTC. As protein: CVSSLAGRSETQYF. Together with reference TRBV28 and TRBJ2-5, the CDR3 gives the full variable domain: DVKVTQSSRYLVKRTGEKVFLECVQDMDHENMFWYRQDPGLGLRLIYFSYDVKMKEKGDIPEGYSVSREKKERFSLILESASTNQTSMYLCVSSLAGRSETQYFGPGTRLLVL.

This clonotype has ten or more counts. The V and J genes are TRBV11-3 and TRBJ2-4, with D tentatively TRBD1 or TRBD2 (5 bases each). With 1 base removed from V and 8 bases from J, the gap between germline ends came to 9 bases. The germline V gene has CDR1 SGHNT and CDR2 YENEEA. This CDR3 is built from 13 residues. CDR3 DNA sequence: TGTGCCAGCAGCTTAGGTGAGGGGCACATTCAGTACTTC. Protein product: CASSLGEGHIQYF.

This clonotype was counted at least ten times. The chain is built from TRBV3-1 and TRBJ1-2; D possibly corresponds to TRBD1 (5 bases). Trimming cost V 1 base and J 5 bases, with 11 bases left between them. The CDR3 loop spans 14 amino acids. The V gene's germline CDR1 is LGHDT and CDR2 YNNKEL (reference sequence). CDR3 region: CASSQVSGTYGYTF. For the CDR3, the DNA is TGTGCCAGCAGCCAAGTTTCAGGGACGTATGGCTACACCTTC.